Listed below are T cell receptor beta chains from one sample, sequenced in a study of memory CD4+ T cells and cytomegalovirus serostatus. Method: immunoSEQ multiplex PCR; TCRdb's copy keeps in-frame clones and lacks some. The sample includes about 61,000 clones, 80% to 85% of them seen just once. Specimen: memory CD4+ T cells from blood. Receptors originate from an adult in good health and CMV-seronegative. Both conserved end residues are part of each CDR3. D genes are given only for firm matches. Clone size is shown for a subset of rows, as once, few, many or a class of expanded clone.

clone size | J gene | D gene | V gene | CDR3 DNA | CDR3 protein
once | TRBJ1-2 | NA | TRBV5-1 | TGCGCCAGCAGAACGGGCCAGGACCAAACTGGCTACACCTTC | CASRTGQDQTGYTF
NA | TRBJ1-1 | NA | TRBV19 | TGTGCCAGTACCTTGGGGGTAGGAAACACTGAAGCTTTCTTT | CASTLGVGNTEAFF
NA | TRBJ1-3 | NA | TRBV5-1 | TGCGCCAGCAGCTCGGGGGTCAGCGCCGCTGGAAACACCATATATTTT | CASSSGVSAAGNTIYF
NA | TRBJ1-5 | TRBD1 | TRBV27 | TGTGCCAGCAGTTTCACAGGGGCCTTCAATCAGCCCCAGCATTTT | CASSFTGAFNQPQHF
NA | TRBJ2-2 | NA | TRBV6-5 | TGTGCCAGCAGTTACGGGAGGTCACTAAACACCGGGGAGCTGTTTTTT | CASSYGRSLNTGELFF
NA | TRBJ2-3 | NA | TRBV19 | TGTGCCAGTAGTATTTCGGACAGAGATACGCAGTATTTT | CASSISDRDTQYF
NA | TRBJ1-5 | TRBD1 | TRBV6-5 | TGTGCCAGCAGACGCGCCGGGACAGGGGACCAGCCCCAGCATTTT | CASRRAGTGDQPQHF
NA | TRBJ1-6 | TRBD1 | TRBV7-9 | TGTGCCAGCAGCCTACCCCAGGGGGCCCTCCACTTT | CASSLPQGALHF
NA | TRBJ2-5 | NA | TRBV30 | TGTGCCTGGAGTGTACGGGGTAGGCAGGACAAAGAGACCCAGTACTTC | CAWSVRGRQDKETQYF
NA | TRBJ2-7 | NA | TRBV28 | TGTGCCAGCACCCAAGGTGGAACCTACGAGCAGTACTTC | CASTQGGTYEQYF
NA | TRBJ2-5 | NA | TRBV5-1 | TGCGCCAGCAGCTTGGGGCCACAAGAGACCCAGTACTTC | CASSLGPQETQYF
once | TRBJ2-7 | TRBD1 | TRBV5-1 | TGCGCCAGCAGCCCAACAGGGGCCATCTACGAGCAGTACTTC | CASSPTGAIYEQYF
NA | TRBJ2-4 | NA | TRBV2 | TGTGCCAGCAGTGAGACATACGCCAAAAACATTCAGTACTTC | CASSETYAKNIQYF
NA | TRBJ2-2 | TRBD2 | TRBV18 | TGTGCCAGCTCTCCGACTAGCGGGAGACGCACCGGGGAGCTGTTTTTT | CASSPTSGRRTGELFF
NA | TRBJ2-7 | NA | TRBV7-2 | TGTGCCAGCAGCATTGACCCGAGCTCCTACGAGCAGTACTTC | CASSIDPSSYEQYF
NA | TRBJ2-1 | NA | TRBV15 | TGTGCCACCAGCACCTCCGGGACAAGTCTCTTC | CATSTSGTSLF
NA | TRBJ2-7 | TRBD2 | TRBV9 | TGTGCCAGCAGCGTAGTCGCGGGAGCGGCCTACGAGCAGTACTTC | CASSVVAGAAYEQYF
once | TRBJ1-1 | TRBD1 | TRBV6-5 | TGTGCCAGCAGTTACTCCCAGGGGGCGAGAACTGAAGCTTTCTTT | CASSYSQGARTEAFF
NA | TRBJ2-4 | TRBD2 | TRBV4-1 | TGCGCCAGCAGCCCCCCGCTAGCGGTAGCCAAAAACATTCAGTACTTC | CASSPPLAVAKNIQYF
NA | TRBJ1-2 | NA | TRBV19 | TGTGCCAGTCTTGGGACTTACCGCGCCGGTGGCTACTATGGCTACACCTTC | CASLGTYRAGGYYGYTF
NA | TRBJ2-4 | NA | TRBV6-5 | TGTGCCAGCAGAACGGGGGCAGCCAAAAACATTCAGTACTTC | CASRTGAAKNIQYF
medium-sized | TRBJ2-7 | NA | TRBV10-2 | TGCGCCAGCTTTTCCCCCCGGGGCGAGCAGTACTTC | CASFSPRGEQYF
NA | TRBJ2-7 | TRBD2 | TRBV5-1 | TGCGCCAGCAGCCGCCCGGGCTACGGGACTAGCGGGTCCCCCTACGAGCAGTACTTC | CASSRPGYGTSGSPYEQYF
NA | TRBJ2-3 | NA | TRBV5-4 | TGTGCCAGCAGCTCCGGACGTGGGCCAGATACGCAGTATTTT | CASSSGRGPDTQYF
NA | TRBJ2-1 | TRBD1 | TRBV28 | TGTGCCAGCAGTTCACCCGGGACAGGGGCCTACAATGAGCAGTTCTTC | CASSSPGTGAYNEQFF
NA | TRBJ2-3 | NA | TRBV6-1 | TGTGCCAGCACCACGTCCCCAACTAGCACAGATACGCAGTATTTT | CASTTSPTSTDTQYF
NA | TRBJ2-1 | TRBD2 | TRBV7-3 | TGTGCCAGCAGCCCCCGGCGCGGGGCGGGGGACAATGAGCAGTTCTTC | CASSPRRGAGDNEQFF
NA | TRBJ1-4 | NA | TRBV9 | TGTGCCAGCAGCGTAGCGGCAGGGTCTAATGAAAAACTGTTTTTT | CASSVAAGSNEKLFF
NA | TRBJ1-4 | NA | TRBV4-1 | TGCGCCAGCAGCCAAGAGGGTGCGGGGTTAGGTGAAAAACTGTTTTTT | CASSQEGAGLGEKLFF
few | TRBJ2-5 | NA | TRBV5-1 | TGCGCCAGCAGCTTGCCCCCAAGCCGGACCGTGGGGGAGACCCAGTACTTC | CASSLPPSRTVGETQYF
NA | TRBJ1-6 | NA | TRBV2 | TGTGCCAGCAGGCCAACGACGGCCCGCTCCTATAATTCACCCCTCCACTTT | CASRPTTARSYNSPLHF
once | TRBJ1-1 | NA | TRBV18 | TGTGCCAGCTCACCAAATATAAAGAACACTGAAGCTTTCTTT | CASSPNIKNTEAFF
NA | TRBJ2-1 | TRBD2 | TRBV5-1 | TGCGCCAGCAGCCCCGCGGGGGAAAAGAACAATGAGCAGTTCTTC | CASSPAGEKNNEQFF
NA | TRBJ2-1 | NA | TRBV7-2 | TGTGCCAGCCTTGCTAGGGCAGGTGCCTACAATGAGCAGTTCTTC | CASLARAGAYNEQFF
NA | TRBJ1-5 | NA | TRBV15 | TGTGCCAGCGGGGAACAGGGATTTGGCAATCAGCCCCAGCATTTT | CASGEQGFGNQPQHF
NA | TRBJ1-5 | NA | TRBV5-1 | TGCGCCAGCAGCCTCGCCGGGACGGGCAATCAGCCCCAGCATTTT | CASSLAGTGNQPQHF
NA | TRBJ2-7 | TRBD1 | TRBV5-1 | TGCGCCAGCAGCTTGGGGGACAGCGCCTACGAGCAGTACTTC | CASSLGDSAYEQYF
NA | TRBJ2-7 | NA | TRBV28 | TGTGCCAGCAGTCGTGGGGGGCCATACGAGCAGTACTTC | CASSRGGPYEQYF
NA | TRBJ2-7 | TRBD2 | TRBV9 | TGTGCCAGCAGCCCTGGGACTAGCGGGATAGTCTACTTC | CASSPGTSGIVYF
NA | TRBJ2-3 | NA | TRBV9 | TGTGCCAGCAGCGTATCGACTAGACCAGATACGCAGTATTTT | CASSVSTRPDTQYF
NA | TRBJ2-7 | NA | TRBV7-2 | TGTGCCAGCAGCTTAGGCGTAGCTACGCCCGAGCAGTACTTC | CASSLGVATPEQYF
NA | TRBJ2-2 | TRBD2 | TRBV5-6 | TGTGCCAGCAGCTTGGCCAGGTGGGGGGGTACGAACACCGGGGAGCTGTTTTTT | CASSLARWGGTNTGELFF
once | TRBJ1-5 | NA | TRBV5-4 | TGTGCCAGCAGCGAGGGGCTCGATAGCAATCAGCCCCAGCATTTT | CASSEGLDSNQPQHF
NA | TRBJ1-6 | TRBD1 | TRBV2 | TGTGCCAGTCTCCCGGACAGGGCTAATTCACCCCTCCACTTT | CASLPDRANSPLHF
NA | TRBJ2-7 | TRBD1 | TRBV11-3 | TGTGCCAGCAGCCCTATTAGCCGCGTCCGGGACAGGGACTACGAGCAGTACTTC | CASSPISRVRDRDYEQYF
NA | TRBJ2-5 | NA | TRBV9 | TGTGCCAGCAGCAAGGGGCAGGCCCAGTACTTC | CASSKGQAQYF